The entry below gives a single T cell receptor (beta chain) sequence along with its context. Authors' analysis steps: From reference gene primer amplification, estimates of nucleated cell counts were derived. The data were produced by immunoSEQ multiplex PCR, yet TCRdb's version contains in-frame clones alone and is incomplete. V and J calls and clone size are copied from that table; D and trimming were computed from the DNA. The table lists about 200,000 clones, around 80% of them singletons. From germline, CDR1 is MNHEY and CDR2 SMNVEV (reference sequence). This CDR3 has 16 residues. V lost 5 bases to trimming and J lost 2 bases, with 18 bases between them. The data are from a study of blood T cell repertoires in COVID-19. Background on the study: Samples came from the United States, Italy and Spain, spanning acute and convalescent COVID-19. PBMCs, B-cell-depleted T cells, or T cells provided the cDNA or gDNA that made up the material.

The TCR comes from a man aged 35 to 55 with acute or convalescent COVID-19. The V gene is TRBV27, the J gene TRBJ2-5, with TRBD1 as a possible D gene (6 bases). The sample consisted of peripheral blood. CDR3 protein: CASSPSSRGGQETQYF. Here the CDR3 DNA reads TGTGCCAGCAGTCCTAGCTCCAGGGGTGGACAAGAGACCCAGTACTTC.